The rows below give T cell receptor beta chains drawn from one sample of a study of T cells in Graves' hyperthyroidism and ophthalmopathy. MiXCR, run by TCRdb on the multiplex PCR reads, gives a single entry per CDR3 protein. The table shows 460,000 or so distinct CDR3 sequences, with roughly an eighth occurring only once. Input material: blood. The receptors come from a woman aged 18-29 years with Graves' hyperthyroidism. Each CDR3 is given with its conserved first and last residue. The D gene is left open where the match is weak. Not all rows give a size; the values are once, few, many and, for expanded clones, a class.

CDR3 protein: CASSLLRGEQYF
CDR3 DNA: TGTGCCAGCAGTTTGCTTCGAGGGGAGCAGTACTTC
V gene: TRBV12-3/TRBV12-4
J gene: TRBJ2-7
clone size: many
D gene: NA

CDR3 protein: CASSQDWDLAYNEQFF
CDR3 DNA: TGTGCCAGCAGCCAAGATTGGGACTTGGCCTACAATGAGCAGTTCTTC
V gene: TRBV3-1
J gene: TRBJ2-1
clone size: many
D gene: NA

CDR3 protein: CATSGPPGTSGTHEQFF
CDR3 DNA: TGTGCCACCAGCGGGCCACCCGGGACTAGCGGGACCCATGAGCAGTTCTTC
V gene: TRBV24-1
J gene: TRBJ2-1
clone size: many
D gene: TRBD2

CDR3 protein: CASSLSLAGVDGELFF
CDR3 DNA: TGTGCCAGCAGCTTAAGTCTAGCGGGAGTGGACGGGGAGCTGTTTTTT
V gene: TRBV7-2
J gene: TRBJ2-2
clone size: NA
D gene: TRBD2

CDR3 protein: CASSQQGDGYTF
CDR3 DNA: TGTGCCAGCAGCCAACAGGGGGACGGCTACACCTTC
V gene: TRBV12-3/TRBV12-4
J gene: TRBJ1-2
clone size: many
D gene: TRBD1

CDR3 protein: CASSQVGGSGVGNNEQFF
CDR3 DNA: TGTGCCAGCAGCCAAGTTGGTGGGTCCGGGGTTGGGAACAATGAGCAGTTCTTC
V gene: TRBV14
J gene: TRBJ2-1
clone size: NA
D gene: NA

CDR3 protein: CASSRHSDYEAFF
CDR3 DNA: TGTGCCAGCAGCCGCCACAGTGACTATGAAGCTTTCTTT
V gene: TRBV13
J gene: TRBJ1-1
clone size: many
D gene: NA

CDR3 protein: CASSRASGGSYEQFF
CDR3 DNA: TGTGCCAGCAGCCGCGCTAGCGGGGGGAGCTATGAGCAGTTCTTC
V gene: TRBV11-2
J gene: TRBJ2-1
clone size: many
D gene: TRBD2

CDR3 protein: CSAIPGAEAFF
CDR3 DNA: TGCAGTGCAATTCCCGGCGCTGAAGCTTTCTTT
V gene: TRBV20-1
J gene: TRBJ1-1
clone size: many
D gene: NA

CDR3 protein: CASNDRSSYEQYF
CDR3 DNA: TGTGCCAGCAACGACAGGAGCTCCTACGAGCAGTACTTC
V gene: TRBV6-1
J gene: TRBJ2-7
clone size: NA
D gene: NA

CDR3 protein: CSARDPDSGRAAEQYF
CDR3 DNA: TGCAGTGCTAGAGATCCAGACAGCGGGAGGGCCGCCGAGCAGTACTTC
V gene: TRBV20-1
J gene: TRBJ2-7
clone size: NA
D gene: TRBD2

CDR3 protein: CSGKTSGSTGELFF
CDR3 DNA: TGCAGTGGAAAGACTAGCGGGAGCACCGGGGAGCTGTTTTTT
V gene: TRBV20-1
J gene: TRBJ2-2
clone size: NA
D gene: TRBD2

CDR3 protein: CASSRTSGMSRSFTDTQYF
CDR3 DNA: TGTGCCAGCAGCCGGACTAGCGGGATGTCCCGCAGTTTTACAGATACGCAGTATTTT
V gene: TRBV7-2
J gene: TRBJ2-3
clone size: NA
D gene: TRBD2

CDR3 protein: CASSPRAVSGRREETQYF
CDR3 DNA: TGCGCCAGCAGCCCGCGAGCGGTTAGCGGGAGACGAGAGGAGACCCAGTACTTC
V gene: TRBV5-1
J gene: TRBJ2-5
clone size: many
D gene: TRBD2

CDR3 protein: CSARPSGTDNNEQFF
CDR3 DNA: TGCAGTGCTAGACCCTCCGGGACGGACAACAATGAGCAGTTCTTC
V gene: TRBV20-1
J gene: TRBJ2-1
clone size: many
D gene: NA

CDR3 protein: CASSFFVAVSSYNEQFF
CDR3 DNA: TGTGCCAGTAGTTTCTTCGTTGCGGTGAGCTCCTACAATGAGCAGTTCTTC
V gene: TRBV19
J gene: TRBJ2-1
clone size: many
D gene: NA

CDR3 protein: CASSPRAGGALETQYF
CDR3 DNA: TGTGCCAGCAGCCCCCGAGCGGGAGGGGCATTAGAGACCCAGTACTTC
V gene: TRBV7-3
J gene: TRBJ2-5
clone size: many
D gene: TRBD2

CDR3 protein: CAWSSPDRDSRGYTF
CDR3 DNA: TGTGCCTGGAGTTCACCCGACCGGGACAGTCGAGGCTACACCTTC
V gene: TRBV30
J gene: TRBJ1-2
clone size: few
D gene: TRBD1

CDR3 protein: CATLRSGSFTGELFF
CDR3 DNA: TGTGCCACCCTTCGTAGCGGGAGTTTTACCGGGGAGCTGTTTTTT
V gene: TRBV27
J gene: TRBJ2-2
clone size: many
D gene: TRBD2

CDR3 protein: CAWSPWLGGSGNTIYF
CDR3 DNA: TGTGCCTGGAGCCCCTGGTTGGGGGGCTCTGGAAACACCATATATTTT
V gene: TRBV30
J gene: TRBJ1-3
clone size: NA
D gene: NA

CDR3 protein: CASSLPGDEFSTDTQYF
CDR3 DNA: TGTGCCAGCAGTTTACCTGGGGATGAATTTAGCACAGATACGCAGTATTTT
V gene: TRBV28
J gene: TRBJ2-3
clone size: many
D gene: NA

CDR3 protein: CASTTNVPDNEQFF
CDR3 DNA: TGTGCCAGCACTACAAACGTACCCGACAATGAGCAGTTCTTC
V gene: TRBV7-9
J gene: TRBJ2-1
clone size: many
D gene: NA

CDR3 protein: CASSTRTVLGSYNSPLHF
CDR3 DNA: TGTGCCAGCAGTACCCGAACGGTCCTGGGCTCCTATAATTCACCCCTCCACTTT
V gene: TRBV6-1
J gene: TRBJ1-6
clone size: many
D gene: NA

CDR3 protein: CASSYFSTDTQYF
CDR3 DNA: TGTGCCAGCAGTTACTTCTCCACAGATACGCAGTATTTT
V gene: TRBV6-5
J gene: TRBJ2-3
clone size: few
D gene: NA

CDR3 protein: CASSSGTSGVVNIQYF
CDR3 DNA: TGCGCCAGCAGCTCCGGGACTAGCGGAGTCGTAAACATTCAGTACTTC
V gene: TRBV5-1
J gene: TRBJ2-4
clone size: NA
D gene: TRBD2

CDR3 protein: CASSLRLGEETQYF
CDR3 DNA: TGTGCCAGCAGCTTAAGACTAGGGGAAGAGACCCAGTACTTC
V gene: TRBV7-9
J gene: TRBJ2-5
clone size: many
D gene: NA

CDR3 protein: CASSLSLVTDEQFF
CDR3 DNA: TGTGCCAGCAGTTTATCCCTAGTTACGGATGAGCAGTTCTTC
V gene: TRBV27
J gene: TRBJ2-1
clone size: many
D gene: NA

CDR3 protein: CASSVEARTQETQYF
CDR3 DNA: TGTGCCAGCAGCGTAGAGGCCAGAACCCAAGAGACCCAGTACTTC
V gene: TRBV9
J gene: TRBJ2-5
clone size: NA
D gene: NA

CDR3 protein: CASSDRLAVTDTQYF
CDR3 DNA: TGTGCCAGCAGTGATAGACTAGCGGTCACAGATACGCAGTATTTT
V gene: TRBV2
J gene: TRBJ2-3
clone size: few
D gene: TRBD2